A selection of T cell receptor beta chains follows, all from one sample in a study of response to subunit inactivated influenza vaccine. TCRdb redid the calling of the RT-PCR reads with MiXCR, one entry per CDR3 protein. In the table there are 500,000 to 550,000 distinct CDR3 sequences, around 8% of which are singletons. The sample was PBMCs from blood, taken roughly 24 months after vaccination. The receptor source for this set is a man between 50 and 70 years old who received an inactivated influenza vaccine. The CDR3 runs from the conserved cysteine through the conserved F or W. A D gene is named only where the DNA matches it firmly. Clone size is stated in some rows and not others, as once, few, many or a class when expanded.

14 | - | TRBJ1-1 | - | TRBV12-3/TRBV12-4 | CASSNGQGMTEAFF | TGTGCCAGCTCCAATGGGCAGGGGATGACTGAAGCTTTCTTT
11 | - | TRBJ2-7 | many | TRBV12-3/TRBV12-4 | CASSFGGEQYF | TGTGCCAGCAGTTTCGGAGGCGAGCAGTACTTC
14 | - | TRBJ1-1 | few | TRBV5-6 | CASSQGLPNTEAFF | TGTGCCAGCAGCCAGGGACTTCCGAACACTGAAGCTTTCTTT
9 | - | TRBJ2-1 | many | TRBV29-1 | CSVEGGQFF | TGCAGCGTCGAAGGGGGACAGTTCTTC
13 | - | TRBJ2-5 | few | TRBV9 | CASSGILRGTQYF | TGTGCCAGCAGCGGAATACTCCGAGGGACCCAGTACTTC
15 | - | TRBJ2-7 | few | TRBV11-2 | CASSLVRQRTYEQYF | TGTGCCAGCAGCTTAGTAAGACAGCGAACCTACGAGCAGTACTTC
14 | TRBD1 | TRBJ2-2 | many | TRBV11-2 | CASSLRQGSGELFF | TGTGCCAGCAGCTTAAGACAGGGGAGCGGGGAGCTGTTTTTT
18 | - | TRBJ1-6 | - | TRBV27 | CASRFFPTGPGENSPLHF | TGTGCCAGCAGATTCTTCCCCACTGGGCCAGGGGAGAATTCACCCCTCCACTTT
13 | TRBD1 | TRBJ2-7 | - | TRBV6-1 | CASQPGQHYEQYF | TGTGCCAGCCAACCGGGACAGCACTACGAGCAGTACTTC
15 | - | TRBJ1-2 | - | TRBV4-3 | CASSQDRSRGYGYTF | TGCGCCAGCAGCCAAGATAGGAGCAGGGGATACGGCTACACCTTC
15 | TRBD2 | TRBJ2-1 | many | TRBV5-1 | CASSQLAGGGAEQFF | TGCGCCAGCAGCCAACTAGCGGGAGGTGGCGCGGAGCAGTTCTTC
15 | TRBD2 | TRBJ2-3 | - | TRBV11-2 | CASSLRAGVSDTQYF | TGTGCCAGCAGCTTAAGGGCGGGAGTGTCAGATACGCAGTATTTT
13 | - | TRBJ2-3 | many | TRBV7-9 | CASSLLSSDTQYF | TGTGCCAGCAGCTTATTAAGTTCGGATACGCAGTATTTT
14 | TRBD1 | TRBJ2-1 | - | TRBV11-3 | CASSPETGGVEQFF | TGTGCCAGCAGCCCAGAGACAGGGGGCGTTGAGCAGTTCTTC
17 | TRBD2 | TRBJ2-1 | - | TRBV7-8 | CASSLGSSGYSYNEQFF | TGTGCCAGCAGCTTGGGGTCTAGCGGGTACTCCTACAATGAGCAGTTCTTC
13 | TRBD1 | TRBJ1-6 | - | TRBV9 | CASSLQGVEPLHF | TGTGCCAGCAGCCTCCAGGGGGTGGAACCCCTCCACTTT
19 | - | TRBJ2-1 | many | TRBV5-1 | CASSLRGTYLAVEGDEQFF | TGCGCCAGCAGCTTGCGCGGGACTTACCTTGCCGTCGAGGGAGATGAGCAGTTCTTC